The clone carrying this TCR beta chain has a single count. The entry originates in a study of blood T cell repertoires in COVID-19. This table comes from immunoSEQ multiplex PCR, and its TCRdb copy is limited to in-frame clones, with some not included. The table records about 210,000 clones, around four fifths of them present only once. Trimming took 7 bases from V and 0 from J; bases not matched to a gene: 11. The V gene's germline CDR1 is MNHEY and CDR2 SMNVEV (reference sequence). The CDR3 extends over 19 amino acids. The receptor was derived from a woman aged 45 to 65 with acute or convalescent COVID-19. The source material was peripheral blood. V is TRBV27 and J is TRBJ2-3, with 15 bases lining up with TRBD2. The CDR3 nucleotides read TGTGCCAGCACCCGCCCCGGACTAGCGGGAGGGGAGAGCACAGATACGCAGTATTTT. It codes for CASTRPGLAGGESTDTQYF.